The 15 T cell receptor beta chains below come from one sample, sequenced in a study of blood T cell repertoires in COVID-19. Here immunoSEQ multiplex PCR was the method, and the copy in TCRdb shows in-frame clones only, minus some. The repertoire holds around 250,000 clones, around 87% seen once, with roughly 4% in the top ten. Sequencing was carried out using peripheral blood. The origin of the receptors is a man aged 18-30 years with active or convalescent COVID-19.

The CDR3 spells CASKQGTGETQYF. The CDR3 bases are TGTGCCTCTAAACAGGGTACGGGGGAGACCCAGTACTTC. The chain combines TRBV30 with TRBJ2-5; TRBD1 might be the D (6 bases). The CDR3 is 13 residues long. Germline CDR1 GTSNPN, CDR2 SVGIG (reference sequence). With 7 bases removed from V and 5 bases from J, the gap between germline ends came to 17 bases.

V is TRBV12-3 or TRBV12-4 and J is TRBJ1-1; no clear D gene. The length of the CDR3 is 11 residues. Deletions cut 3 bases from V and 8 bases from J, with 7 bases between. The CDR3 spells CASSFGQEAFF. The CDR3 DNA sequence: TGTGCCAGCAGTTTTGGTCAGGAAGCTTTCTTT.

J is TRBJ1-3 and V is TRBV5-1, with unresolved D. The CDR3 has 15 residues. The ends were cut back, 0 bases at V and 2 bases at J, with 9 bases in the middle. The germline CDR1 and CDR2 sequences are SGHRS and YFSETQ. This CDR3 is CASSLAPGTGNTIYF. The CDR3 DNA reads as TGCGCCAGCAGCTTGGCCCCGGGGACTGGAAACACCATATATTTT.

V gene TRBV9 combines with J gene TRBJ1-2; D is undetermined. The CDR3 contains 13 residues. Germline V gene sequence: CDR1 SGDLS, CDR2 YYNGEE. The V end was cut by 0 bases, the J end by 4 bases, with 7 bases between. The CDR3 bases are TGTGCCAGCAGCGTAGGAGAGTCCTATGGCTACACCTTC. Its protein is CASSVGESYGYTF. Complete variable domain (other parts from reference TRBV9 and TRBJ1-2): DSGVTQTPKHLITATGQRVTLRCSPRSGDLSVYWYQQSLDQGLQFLIQYYNGEERAKGNILERFSAQQFPDLHSELNLSSLELGDSALYFCASSVGESYGYTFGSGTRLTVV.

The chain has TRBV2 and TRBJ2-7; maybe TRBD2 (5 bases). The CDR3 contains 16 residues. Trimming pared 2 bases from V and 5 bases from J, leaving 19 bases between. Germline V gene sequence: CDR1 SNHLY, CDR2 FYNNEI. As DNA, the CDR3 is TGTGCCAGCAGTGAATCCCCGCCTAGCCCGGAGGACGAGCAGTACTTC. It yields the protein CASSESPPSPEDEQYF.

V usage is TRBV11-2 and J usage is TRBJ2-1; D is unresolved. Trimming cost V 1 base and J 10 bases, with 5 bases left between them. Germline CDR1 SGHAT, CDR2 FQNNGV. CDR3 length: 11 amino acids. The chain's CDR3 is CASSLGAEQFF. The CDR3 coding sequence is TGTGCCAGCAGCTTAGGGGCGGAGCAGTTCTTC. Based on the CDR3 plus reference TRBV11-2 and TRBJ2-1, the full variable domain is EAGVAQSPRYKIIEKRQSVAFWCNPISGHATLYWYQQILGQGPKLLIQFQNNGVVDDSQLPKDRFSAERLKGVDSTLKIQPAKLEDSAVYLCASSLGAEQFFGPGTRLTVL.

This chain uses TRBV19 with TRBJ1-5, with D possibly being TRBD1 (5 bases). Trimming stripped 4 bases from V and 8 bases from J, with 18 bases between. The CDR3 is 15 amino acids. The germline V gene encodes CDR1 LNHDA and CDR2 SQIVND (reference sequence). The CDR3 region has the DNA TGTGCCAGTAGTAAGGGACTTTCCTATGGGGAGCCCCAGCATTTT. This gives the protein CASSKGLSYGEPQHF.

This clone was counted a single time. The chain employs TRBV5-8 and TRBJ2-2; D possibly corresponds to TRBD2 (5 bases). V dropped 5 bases and J dropped 1 base, with 9 bases sitting between them. Germline CDR1 reads SGHTS; CDR2 reads YDEGEE. This CDR3 has 14 residues. The CDR3 region is CASSPSGNTGELFF. The CDR3 DNA reads as TGTGCCAGCAGTCCCAGCGGGAACACCGGGGAGCTGTTTTTT.

V is TRBV15 and J is TRBJ2-1, with 7 bases that match TRBD2. Germline V CDR1 and CDR2: LNHNV, YYDKDF (reference sequence). The length of the CDR3 is 15 residues. J gave up 4 bases and V 0 bases, and 3 bases lay outside the gene matches. The chain's CDR3 is CATSRDSGTYNEQFF. CDR3 bases: TGTGCCACCAGCAGAGACAGCGGGACTTACAATGAGCAGTTCTTC. Full variable domain (remainder filled in from reference TRBV15 and TRBJ2-1): DAMVIQNPRYQVTQFGKPVTLSCSQTLNHNVMYWYQQKSSQAPKLLFHYYDKDFNNEADTPDNFQSRRPNTSFCFLDIRSPGLGDTAMYLCATSRDSGTYNEQFFGPGTRLTVL.

The rearrangement links TRBV28 to TRBJ2-2; 8 nucleotides line up with TRBD2. The CDR3 is made up of 15 amino acids. Germline trimming cut 5 bases from V and 6 bases from J; bases unmatched to any gene: 8. CDR1 is MDHEN and CDR2 is SYDVKM in the germline V gene. CDR3 coding DNA: TGTGCCAGCAGTAGCGGCGGACTAGCAGCCGGGGAGCTGTTTTTT. This encodes CASSSGGLAAGELFF.

This chain joins TRBV5-1 and TRBJ1-2; D is undetermined. Per germline, CDR1 SGHRS and CDR2 YFSETQ. This CDR3 is built from 14 residues. V was clipped by 5 bases and J by 6 bases, with 17 bases between them. CDR3 sequence reads: CASSLTTGGNGYTF. The DNA for the CDR3 is TGCGCCAGCAGTCTGACGACGGGAGGCAATGGCTACACCTTC.

The chain recombines TRBV6-2 or TRBV6-3 with TRBJ1-5; D gene unclear. V shed 5 bases and J shed 3 bases, with 14 bases lying between them. This CDR3 has 15 residues. Germline V gene sequence: CDR1 MNHEY, CDR2 SVGEGT. The CDR3 nucleotides are TGTGCCAGCAGTGTCCCAGGATGGTACAATCAGCCCCAGCATTTT. This translates into CASSVPGWYNQPQHF.

V and J are TRBV3-1 (or the pseudogene TRBV3-2) and TRBJ2-1, with 7 bases fitting TRBD1. The CDR3 consists of 14 residues. CDR1 is LGHDT, CDR2 YNNKEL, per germline (reference sequence). The V and J ends lost 2 bases and 9 bases, in that order; junction bases with no gene match: 7. The CDR3 sequence is CASSQTTGVGEQFF. The CDR3 bases are TGTGCCAGCAGCCAAACAACAGGGGTGGGTGAGCAGTTCTTC.

The chain recombines TRBV12-3 or TRBV12-4 with TRBJ1-2, with D perhaps TRBD1 (6 bases). This CDR3 is 13 amino acids long. The ends were cut back, 6 bases at V and 7 bases at J, with 15 bases in the middle. The CDR3 sequence: CASRARGAGGYTF. The CDR3 bases are TGTGCCAGCAGGGCCAGGGGCGCAGGTGGCTACACCTTC.

The chain employs TRBV24-1 and TRBJ1-2; 7 positions match TRBD1. The CDR3 loop spans 12 amino acids. Germline assignment: CDR1 KGHDR and CDR2 SFDVKD. The V segment lost 9 bases and the J segment 3 bases; nucleotides outside the gene matches: 3. CDR3 loop: CATGDRDYGYTF. The CDR3 DNA sequence: TGTGCCACCGGCGACAGGGACTATGGCTACACCTTC.